This TCR beta chain was recorded in a study of cytomegalovirus exposure and HLA in healthy donors. Regarding the study as a whole: Among the most significant clusters, several appeared linked to common viral pathogens in a later analysis. A classifier reportedly called cytomegalovirus status with high sensitivity and specificity. Relative to equally common others, HLA-associated TCR beta chains showed greater clonal expansion in a later analysis.

Trimming removed 4 bases at V and 7 bases at J, with 13 bases between. CDR1 is SNHLY, CDR2 FYNNEI, per germline. This CDR3 is built from 14 residues. Both 60 Vbeta primers and 13 Jbeta primers went into the PCR. Libraries were prepared by immunoSEQ multiplex PCR; TCRdb keeps only in-frame clonotypes and omits some of them. Here the sample spans under 90,000 clones, 75% being singletons. Details on this clone: Its antigen is undetermined.

The sequence was obtained from a man aged 40-55 years in good health and CMV-seronegative. The V and J genes are TRBV2 and TRBJ2-2, with D tentatively TRBD2 (5 bases). The specimen was PBMCs. The DNA for the CDR3 is TGTGCCAGCAGTGTCGGACTCGGCTACGGGGAGCTGTTTTTT. This codes for CASSVGLGYGELFF.